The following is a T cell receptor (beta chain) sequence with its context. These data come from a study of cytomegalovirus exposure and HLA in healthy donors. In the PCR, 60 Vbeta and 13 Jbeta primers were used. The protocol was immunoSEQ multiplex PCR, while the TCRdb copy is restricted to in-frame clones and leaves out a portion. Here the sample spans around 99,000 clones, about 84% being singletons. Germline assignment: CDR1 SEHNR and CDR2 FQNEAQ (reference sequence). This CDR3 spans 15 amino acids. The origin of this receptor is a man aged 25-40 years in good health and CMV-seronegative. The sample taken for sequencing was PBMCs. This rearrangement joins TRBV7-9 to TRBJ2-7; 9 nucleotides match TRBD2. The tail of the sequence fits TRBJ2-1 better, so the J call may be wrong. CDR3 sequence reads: CASSPRTSAGDEQFF. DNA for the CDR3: TGTGCCAGCAGCCCCCGGACTAGCGCCGGGGATGAGCAGTTCTTC.